This T cell receptor beta chain emerged from a study of blood T cell repertoires in COVID-19. In the source study's methods: Amplification from reference gene primers served as the basis for estimated nucleated cell counts. Repertoires were generated with immunoSEQ multiplex PCR, while TCRdb's copy carries only in-frame clones and drops some. Clonal size and the V and J genes are those of that table, whereas D and trimming came from the DNA. The sample lists around 250,000 clones, 86% occurring once. The J segment lost 3 bases and the V segment lost 0 bases, leaving 11 bases of the junction unmatched. The CDR3 loop spans 18 amino acids. Germline V CDR1 and CDR2: LGHDT, YNNKEL (reference sequence).

The chain carries TRBV3-1 (or the pseudogene TRBV3-2) and TRBJ2-7, with TRBD1 matching 10 bases. The sequenced sample consisted of peripheral blood. This receptor was obtained from a man in his forties with active or convalescent COVID-19. The chain's CDR3 is CASSQEIQRQGARYEQYF. CDR3 DNA: TGTGCCAGCAGCCAAGAAATTCAGAGACAGGGGGCTCGCTACGAGCAGTACTTC.